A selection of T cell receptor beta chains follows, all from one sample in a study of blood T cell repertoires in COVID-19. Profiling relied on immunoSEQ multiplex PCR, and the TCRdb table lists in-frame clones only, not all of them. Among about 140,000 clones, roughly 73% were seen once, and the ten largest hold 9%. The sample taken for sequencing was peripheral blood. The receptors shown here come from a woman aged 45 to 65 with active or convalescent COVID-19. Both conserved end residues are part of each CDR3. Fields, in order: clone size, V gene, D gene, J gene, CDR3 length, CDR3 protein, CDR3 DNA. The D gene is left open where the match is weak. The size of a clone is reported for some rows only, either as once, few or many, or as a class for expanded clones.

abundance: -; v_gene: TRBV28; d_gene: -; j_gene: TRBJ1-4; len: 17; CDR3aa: CASSLRSRGAANEKLFF; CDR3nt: TGTGCCAGCAGTTTGAGAAGCAGGGGCGCTGCTAATGAAAAACTGTTTTTT
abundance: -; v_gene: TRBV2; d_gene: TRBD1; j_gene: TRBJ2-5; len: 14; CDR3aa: CASARDRSQETQYF; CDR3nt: TGTGCCAGCGCCCGGGACAGGTCTCAAGAGACCCAGTACTTC
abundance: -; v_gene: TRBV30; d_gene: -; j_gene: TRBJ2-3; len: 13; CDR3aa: CAWTPTSTDTQYF; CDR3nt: TGTGCCTGGACCCCAACTAGCACAGATACGCAGTATTTT
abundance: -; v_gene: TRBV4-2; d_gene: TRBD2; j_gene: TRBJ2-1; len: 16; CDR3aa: CASSQLLAASYNEQFF; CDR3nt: TGTGCCAGCAGCCAATTACTAGCGGCATCCTACAATGAGCAGTTCTTC
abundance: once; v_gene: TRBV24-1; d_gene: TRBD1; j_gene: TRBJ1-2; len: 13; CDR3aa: CATSLTGGYGYTF; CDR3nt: TGTGCCACCAGTCTGACAGGGGGTTATGGCTACACCTTC
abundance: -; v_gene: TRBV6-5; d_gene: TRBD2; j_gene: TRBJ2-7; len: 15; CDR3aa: CASTPGSGGTYEQYF; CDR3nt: TGTGCCAGCACCCCCGGGAGCGGGGGGACCTACGAGCAGTACTTC
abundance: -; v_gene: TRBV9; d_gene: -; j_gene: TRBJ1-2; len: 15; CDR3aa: CASTKSPGANYGYTF; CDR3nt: TGTGCCAGCACCAAAAGCCCAGGGGCTAACTATGGCTACACCTTC
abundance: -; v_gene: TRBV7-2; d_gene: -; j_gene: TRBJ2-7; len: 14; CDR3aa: CASSPGTIPYEQYF; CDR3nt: TGTGCCAGCAGCCCCGGGACAATCCCCTACGAGCAGTACTTC
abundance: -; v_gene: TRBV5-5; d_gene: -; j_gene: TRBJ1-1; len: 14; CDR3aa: CASTYPTANTEAFF; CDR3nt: TGTGCCAGCACCTACCCGACAGCCAACACTGAAGCTTTCTTT
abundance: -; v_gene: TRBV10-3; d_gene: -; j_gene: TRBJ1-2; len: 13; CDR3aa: CAISESYSYGYTF; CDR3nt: TGTGCCATCAGTGAGTCCTATAGCTATGGCTACACCTTC
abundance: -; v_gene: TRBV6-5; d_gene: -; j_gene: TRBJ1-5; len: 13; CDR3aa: CAIQQGGNQPQHF; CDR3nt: TGTGCCATCCAACAGGGAGGCAATCAGCCCCAGCATTTT
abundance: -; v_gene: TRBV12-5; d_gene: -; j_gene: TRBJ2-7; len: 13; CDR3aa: CASGLTGSYEQYF; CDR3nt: TGTGCTAGTGGTTTGACAGGCTCCTACGAGCAGTACTTC
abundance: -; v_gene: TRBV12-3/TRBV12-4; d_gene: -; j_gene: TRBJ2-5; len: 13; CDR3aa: CASSLNGGETQYF; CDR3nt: TGTGCCAGCAGTTTGAATGGAGGAGAGACCCAGTACTTC
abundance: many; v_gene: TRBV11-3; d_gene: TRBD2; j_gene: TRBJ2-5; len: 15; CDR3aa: CASSLAAGVGETQYF; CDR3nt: TGTGCCAGCAGCTTAGCAGCGGGGGTTGGAGAGACCCAGTACTTC
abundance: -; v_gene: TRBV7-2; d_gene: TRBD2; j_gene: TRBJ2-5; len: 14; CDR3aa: CASSLAGAGEFQYF; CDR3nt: TGTGCCAGCAGCTTAGCGGGAGCGGGAGAGTTCCAGTACTTC
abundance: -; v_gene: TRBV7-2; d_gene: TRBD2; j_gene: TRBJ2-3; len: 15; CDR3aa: CASSEPPGGRDTQYF; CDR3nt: TGTGCCAGCAGCGAACCCCCGGGGGGGCGGGATACGCAGTATTTT
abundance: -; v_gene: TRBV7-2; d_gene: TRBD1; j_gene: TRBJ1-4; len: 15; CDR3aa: CASSSGTGKREKLFF; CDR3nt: TGTGCCAGCAGCTCGGGGACAGGGAAAAGGGAAAAACTGTTTTTT
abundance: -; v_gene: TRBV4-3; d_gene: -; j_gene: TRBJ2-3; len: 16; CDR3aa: CASSQDWASEADTQYF; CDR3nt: TGCGCCAGCAGCCAAGATTGGGCTAGCGAGGCAGATACGCAGTATTTT
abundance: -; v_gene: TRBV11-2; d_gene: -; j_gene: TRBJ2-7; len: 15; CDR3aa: CASSPAGWGGYEQYF; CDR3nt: TGTGCCAGCAGCCCAGCAGGGTGGGGCGGCTACGAGCAGTACTTC
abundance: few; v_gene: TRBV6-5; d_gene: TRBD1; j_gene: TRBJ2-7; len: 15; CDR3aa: CASSYGGTGSYEQYF; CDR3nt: TGTGCCAGCAGTTACGGCGGGACAGGCTCCTACGAGCAGTACTTC
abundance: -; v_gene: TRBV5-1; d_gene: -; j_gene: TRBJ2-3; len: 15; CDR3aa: CASSLEAVPTDTQYF; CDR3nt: TGCGCCAGCAGCTTGGAGGCGGTCCCCACAGATACGCAGTATTTT
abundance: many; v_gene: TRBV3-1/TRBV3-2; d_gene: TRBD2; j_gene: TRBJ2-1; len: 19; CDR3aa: CASSQFPGLAGGSYNEQFF; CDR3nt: TGTGCCAGCAGCCAATTCCCGGGACTAGCGGGGGGGTCCTACAATGAGCAGTTCTTC
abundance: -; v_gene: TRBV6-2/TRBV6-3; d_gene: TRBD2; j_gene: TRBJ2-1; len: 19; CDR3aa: CASSSFRPRGGRGYNEQFF; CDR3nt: TGTGCCAGCAGTAGCTTTCGTCCGCGGGGGGGCCGAGGCTACAATGAGCAGTTCTTC
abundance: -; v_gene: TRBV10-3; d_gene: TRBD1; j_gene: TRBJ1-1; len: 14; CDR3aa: CAISGGQGAPGAFF; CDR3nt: TGTGCCATCAGTGGGGGACAGGGGGCACCCGGGGCTTTCTTT
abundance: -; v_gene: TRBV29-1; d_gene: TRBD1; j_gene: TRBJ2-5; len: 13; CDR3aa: CSAGTGGVQTQYF; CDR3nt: TGCAGCGCTGGGACAGGGGGTGTTCAGACCCAGTACTTC
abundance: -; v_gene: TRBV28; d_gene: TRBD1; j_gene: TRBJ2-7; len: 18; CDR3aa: CASSPEYFTGTGDHEQYF; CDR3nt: TGTGCCAGCAGTCCTGAATATTTTACCGGGACAGGGGACCACGAGCAGTACTTC
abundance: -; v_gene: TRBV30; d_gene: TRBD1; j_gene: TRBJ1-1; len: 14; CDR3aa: CAWRYPGGGTEAFF; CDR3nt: TGTGCCTGGAGGTATCCAGGGGGAGGCACTGAAGCTTTCTTT
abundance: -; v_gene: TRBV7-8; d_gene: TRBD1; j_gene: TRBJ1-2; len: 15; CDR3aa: CASSSAGQGRFGYTF; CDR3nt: TGTGCCAGCAGCTCGGCGGGACAGGGACGTTTCGGCTACACCTTC
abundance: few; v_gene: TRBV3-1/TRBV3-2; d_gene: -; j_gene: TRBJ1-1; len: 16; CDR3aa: CASSQPRGMMNTEAFF; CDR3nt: TGTGCCAGCAGCCAACCAAGAGGGATGATGAACACTGAAGCTTTCTTT
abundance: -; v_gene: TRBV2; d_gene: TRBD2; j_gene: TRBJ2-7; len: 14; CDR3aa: CASSVAGQSYEQYF; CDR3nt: TGTGCCAGCAGTGTAGCGGGGCAATCCTACGAGCAGTACTTC
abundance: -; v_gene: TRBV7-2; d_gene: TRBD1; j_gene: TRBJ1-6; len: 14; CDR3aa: CASSNRGHDSPLHF; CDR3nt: TGTGCCAGCAGCAACAGGGGGCACGATTCACCCCTCCACTTT
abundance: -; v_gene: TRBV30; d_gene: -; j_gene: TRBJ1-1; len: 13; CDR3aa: CAWSVAGNTEAFF; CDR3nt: TGTGCCTGGAGTGTTGCCGGGAACACTGAAGCTTTCTTT
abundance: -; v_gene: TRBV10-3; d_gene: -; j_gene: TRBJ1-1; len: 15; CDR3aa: CAISEAGLLNTEAFF; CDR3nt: TGTGCCATCAGTGAGGCGGGACTCTTGAACACTGAAGCTTTCTTT
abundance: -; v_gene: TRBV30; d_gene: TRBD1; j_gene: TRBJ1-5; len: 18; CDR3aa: CAWSVRRQGGGDNQPQHF; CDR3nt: TGTGCCTGGAGTGTCCGACGACAGGGAGGAGGGGACAATCAGCCCCAGCATTTT
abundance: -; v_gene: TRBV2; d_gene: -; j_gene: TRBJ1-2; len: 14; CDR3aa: CASSEQGFPYGYTF; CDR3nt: TGTGCCAGCAGTGAACAGGGTTTCCCCTATGGCTACACCTTC
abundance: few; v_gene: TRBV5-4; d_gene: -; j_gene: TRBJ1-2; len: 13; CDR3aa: CASSWDTNYGYTF; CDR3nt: TGTGCCAGCAGCTGGGACACTAACTATGGCTACACCTTC
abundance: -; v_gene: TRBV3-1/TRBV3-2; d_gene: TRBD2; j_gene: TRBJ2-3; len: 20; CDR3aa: CASSQSPGLAGGPWADTQYF; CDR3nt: TGTGCCAGCAGCCAATCTCCGGGACTAGCGGGAGGGCCTTGGGCAGATACGCAGTATTTT
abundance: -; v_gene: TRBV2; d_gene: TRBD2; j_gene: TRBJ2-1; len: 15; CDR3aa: CASRERSGTYNEQFF; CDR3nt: TGTGCCAGCAGGGAAAGGAGCGGGACTTACAATGAGCAGTTCTTC
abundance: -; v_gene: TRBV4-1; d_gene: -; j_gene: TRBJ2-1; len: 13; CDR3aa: CASSHGLSNEQFF; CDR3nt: TGCGCCAGCAGCCATGGCTTAAGCAATGAGCAGTTCTTC
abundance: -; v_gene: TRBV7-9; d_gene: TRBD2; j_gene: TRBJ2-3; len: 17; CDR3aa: CASSGLVGSGGTDTQYF; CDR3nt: TGTGCCAGCAGCGGCCTAGTTGGCAGCGGGGGCACAGATACGCAGTATTTT